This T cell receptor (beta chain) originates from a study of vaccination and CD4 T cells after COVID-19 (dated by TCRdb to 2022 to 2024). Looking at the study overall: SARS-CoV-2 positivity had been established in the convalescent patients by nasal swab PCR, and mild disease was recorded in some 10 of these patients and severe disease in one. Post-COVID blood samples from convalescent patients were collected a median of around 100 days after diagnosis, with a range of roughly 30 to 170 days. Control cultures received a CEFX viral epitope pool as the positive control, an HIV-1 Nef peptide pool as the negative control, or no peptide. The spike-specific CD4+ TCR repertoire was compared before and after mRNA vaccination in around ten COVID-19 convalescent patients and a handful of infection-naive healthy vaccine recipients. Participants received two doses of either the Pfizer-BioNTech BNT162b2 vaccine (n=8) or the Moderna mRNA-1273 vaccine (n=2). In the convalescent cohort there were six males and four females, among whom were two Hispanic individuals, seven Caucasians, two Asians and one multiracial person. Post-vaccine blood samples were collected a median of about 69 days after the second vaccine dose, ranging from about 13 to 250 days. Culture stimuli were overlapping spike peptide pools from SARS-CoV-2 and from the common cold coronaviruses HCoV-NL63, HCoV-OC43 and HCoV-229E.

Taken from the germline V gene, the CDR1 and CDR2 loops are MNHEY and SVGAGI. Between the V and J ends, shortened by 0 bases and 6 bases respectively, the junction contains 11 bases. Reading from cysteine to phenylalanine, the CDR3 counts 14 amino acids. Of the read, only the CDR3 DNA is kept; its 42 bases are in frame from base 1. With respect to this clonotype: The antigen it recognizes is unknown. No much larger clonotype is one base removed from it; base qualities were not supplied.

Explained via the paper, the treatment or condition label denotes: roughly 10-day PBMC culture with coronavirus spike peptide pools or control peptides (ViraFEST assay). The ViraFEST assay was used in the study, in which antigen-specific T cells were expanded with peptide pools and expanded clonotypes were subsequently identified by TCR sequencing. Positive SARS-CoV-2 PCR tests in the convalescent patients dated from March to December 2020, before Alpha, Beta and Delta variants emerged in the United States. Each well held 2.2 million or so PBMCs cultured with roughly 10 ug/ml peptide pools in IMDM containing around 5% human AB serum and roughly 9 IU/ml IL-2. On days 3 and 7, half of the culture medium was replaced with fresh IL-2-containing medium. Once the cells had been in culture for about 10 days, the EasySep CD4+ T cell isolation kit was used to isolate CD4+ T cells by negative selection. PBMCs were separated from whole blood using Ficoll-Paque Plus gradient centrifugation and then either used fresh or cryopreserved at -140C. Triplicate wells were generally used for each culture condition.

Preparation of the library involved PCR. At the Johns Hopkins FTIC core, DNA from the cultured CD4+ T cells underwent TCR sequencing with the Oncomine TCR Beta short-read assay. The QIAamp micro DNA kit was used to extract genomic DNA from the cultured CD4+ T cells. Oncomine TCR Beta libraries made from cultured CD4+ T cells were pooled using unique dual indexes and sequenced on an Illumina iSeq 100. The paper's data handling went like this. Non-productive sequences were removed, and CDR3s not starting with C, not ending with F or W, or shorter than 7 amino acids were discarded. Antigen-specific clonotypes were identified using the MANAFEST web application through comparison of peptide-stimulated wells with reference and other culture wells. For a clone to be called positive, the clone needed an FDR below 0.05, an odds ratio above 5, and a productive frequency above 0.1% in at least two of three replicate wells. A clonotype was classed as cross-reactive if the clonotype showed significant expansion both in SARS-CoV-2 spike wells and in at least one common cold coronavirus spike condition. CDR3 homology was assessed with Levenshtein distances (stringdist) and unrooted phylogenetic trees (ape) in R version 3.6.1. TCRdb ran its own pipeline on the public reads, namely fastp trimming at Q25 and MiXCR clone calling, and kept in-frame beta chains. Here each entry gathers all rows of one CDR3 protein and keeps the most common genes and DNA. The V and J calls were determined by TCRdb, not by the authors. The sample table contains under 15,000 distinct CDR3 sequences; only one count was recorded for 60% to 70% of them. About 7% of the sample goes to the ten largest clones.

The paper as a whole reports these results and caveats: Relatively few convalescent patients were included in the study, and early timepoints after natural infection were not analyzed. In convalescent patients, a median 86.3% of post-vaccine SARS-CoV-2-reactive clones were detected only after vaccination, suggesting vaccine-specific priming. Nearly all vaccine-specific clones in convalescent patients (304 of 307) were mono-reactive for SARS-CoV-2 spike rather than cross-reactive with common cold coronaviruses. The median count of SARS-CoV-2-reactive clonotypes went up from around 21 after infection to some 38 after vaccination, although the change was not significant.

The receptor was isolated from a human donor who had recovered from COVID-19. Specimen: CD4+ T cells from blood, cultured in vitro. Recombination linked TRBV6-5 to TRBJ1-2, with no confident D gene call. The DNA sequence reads TGTGCCAGCAGTTACTCGAAGTCAGTCCATGGCTACACCTTC. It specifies CASSYSKSVHGYTF.